Listed here are 7 T cell receptor beta chains from one sample, sequenced in a study of regulatory T cells in long-lasting Graves disease. Specified time point: persistent/refractory GD, antithyroid drugs over 5 years with positive TRAb. Preparation of the TCR library used RNA extracted from PBMCs. Combining iRepertoire HTBI primers with Arm-PCR of CDR3 regions, the authors built TCR beta libraries. One entry per CDR3 protein, called by TCRdb with MiXCR from the multiplex PCR reads. Among 350,000 to 450,000 distinct CDR3 sequences listed, approximately 23% were seen once. This sample comprised peripheral blood mononuclear cells (PBMCs), obtained when the disease was refractory, from a patient treated with antithyroid drugs. These receptor sequences come from a woman aged 40 to 50 with Graves disease.

J is TRBJ2-1 and V is TRBV2; D is undetermined. The CDR3 runs 14 residues. V dropped 7 bases and J dropped 4 bases, with 14 bases sitting between them. Germline V lookup: CDR1 SNHLY, CDR2 FYNNEI. The CDR3 here is CASKTPETYNEQFF. CDR3 in DNA: TGTGCCAGCAAGACACCCGAAACATACAATGAGCAGTTCTTC.

This chain uses TRBV7-3 with TRBJ2-2; 14 bases line up with TRBD2. The CDR3 extends over 19 amino acids. Germline V lookup: CDR1 SGHTA, CDR2 FQGTGA. Germline trimming cut 0 bases from V and 4 bases from J; bases unmatched to any gene: 7. CDR3 loop: CASSLTRLAGGPGTGELFF. The CDR3 coding sequence is TGTGCCAGCAGCTTAACTCGACTAGCGGGAGGGCCTGGCACCGGGGAGCTGTTTTTT.

The CDR3 region has the DNA TGTGCCAGCAGATTTCCGGGACGGAGCTCCTACGAGCAGTACTTC. Amino acids: CASRFPGRSSYEQYF. The chain is built from TRBV11-2 and TRBJ2-7; the D gene could be TRBD1 or TRBD2 (5 bases each). CDR1 and CDR2 from the germline V gene are SGHAT and FQNNGV. Trimming stripped 6 bases from V and 0 bases from J, with 15 bases between. The CDR3 runs 15 residues.

This clonotype appeared a few times. J is TRBJ2-5 and V is TRBV11-2, with 7 bases identical to TRBD1. This CDR3 has 16 amino acids. Looked up from germline, CDR1 is SGHAT and CDR2 is FQNNGV. V shed 5 bases, J shed 3 bases, and the junction held 12 bases outside the gene matches. DNA for the CDR3: TGTGCCAGCAGCCCTACCGGGGCAGGGGGTAAAGAGACCCAGTACTTC. Protein product: CASSPTGAGGKETQYF.

This clonotype was found many times. The gene calls are TRBV11-2 and TRBJ2-7; TRBD2 matches at 12 bases. Per germline, CDR1 SGHAT and CDR2 FQNNGV. Trimming took 5 bases from V and 6 from J; bases not matched to a gene: 2. There are 13 residues in the CDR3. This CDR3 reads CASSPLAGGEQYF. CDR3 DNA sequence: TGTGCCAGCAGCCCACTAGCGGGAGGCGAGCAGTACTTC. Drawing the rest from reference TRBV11-2 and TRBJ2-7, the complete variable domain is EAGVAQSPRYKIIEKRQSVAFWCNPISGHATLYWYQQILGQGPKLLIQFQNNGVVDDSQLPKDRFSAERLKGVDSTLKIQPAKLEDSAVYLCASSPLAGGEQYFGPGTRLTVT.

This clonotype has ten or more counts. The chain recombines TRBV28 with TRBJ1-5; D possibly corresponds to TRBD1 (5 bases). Germline V lookup: CDR1 MDHEN, CDR2 SYDVKM. The germline V and J ends were trimmed by 2 bases and 1 base, with 15 bases remaining between them. The CDR3 loop spans 17 amino acids. CDR3: CASSLKVGEGSNQPQHF. For the CDR3, the DNA is TGTGCCAGCAGTTTAAAAGTCGGAGAGGGGAGCAATCAGCCCCAGCATTTT.

In its sample, this clonotype was seen once. This rearrangement joins TRBV2 to TRBJ2-1; D is perhaps TRBD1 (6 bases). Germline assignment: CDR1 SNHLY and CDR2 FYNNEI. Trimming cost V 7 bases and J 6 bases, with 13 bases left between them. The CDR3 sequence is 13 residues long. CDR3: CASNADSVNEQFF. CDR3 DNA sequence: TGTGCCAGCAATGCGGACAGCGTCAATGAGCAGTTCTTC.